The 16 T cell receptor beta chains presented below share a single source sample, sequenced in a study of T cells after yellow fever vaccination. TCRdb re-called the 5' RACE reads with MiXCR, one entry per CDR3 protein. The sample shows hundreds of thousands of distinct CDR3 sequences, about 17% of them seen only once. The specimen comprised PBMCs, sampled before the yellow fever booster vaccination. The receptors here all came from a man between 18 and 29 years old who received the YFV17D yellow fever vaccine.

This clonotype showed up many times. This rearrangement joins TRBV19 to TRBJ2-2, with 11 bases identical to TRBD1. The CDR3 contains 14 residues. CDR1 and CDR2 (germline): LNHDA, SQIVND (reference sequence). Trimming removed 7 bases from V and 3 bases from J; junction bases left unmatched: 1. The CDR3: CASKGQGDTGELFF. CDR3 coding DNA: TGTGCCAGTAAGGGACAGGGGGACACCGGGGAGCTGTTTTTT.

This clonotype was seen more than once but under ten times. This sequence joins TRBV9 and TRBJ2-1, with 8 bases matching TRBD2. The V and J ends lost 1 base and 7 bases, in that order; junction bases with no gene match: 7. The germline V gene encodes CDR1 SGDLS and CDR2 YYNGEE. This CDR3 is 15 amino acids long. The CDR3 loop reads CASSVLGGAENEQFF. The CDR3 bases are TGTGCCAGCAGCGTACTCGGGGGGGCCGAAAATGAGCAGTTCTTC.

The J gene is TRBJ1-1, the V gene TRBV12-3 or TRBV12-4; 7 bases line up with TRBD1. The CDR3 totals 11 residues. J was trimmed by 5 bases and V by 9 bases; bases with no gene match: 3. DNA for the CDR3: TGTGCCAGTCAACAGGGGACTGAAGCTTTCTTT. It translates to CASQQGTEAFF.

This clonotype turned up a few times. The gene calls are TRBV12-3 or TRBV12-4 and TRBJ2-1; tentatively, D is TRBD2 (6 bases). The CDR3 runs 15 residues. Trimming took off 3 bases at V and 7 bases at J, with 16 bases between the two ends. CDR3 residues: CASSFRGENFNEQFF. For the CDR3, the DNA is TGTGCCAGCAGTTTTCGCGGGGAAAACTTTAATGAGCAGTTCTTC.

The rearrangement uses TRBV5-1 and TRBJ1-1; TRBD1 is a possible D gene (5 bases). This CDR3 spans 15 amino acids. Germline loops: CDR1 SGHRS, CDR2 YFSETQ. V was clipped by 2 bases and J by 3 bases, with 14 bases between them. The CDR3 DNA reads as TGCGCCAGCAGCTTCAGCGGGGGTGGTTACACTGAAGCTTTCTTT. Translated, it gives CASSFSGGGYTEAFF.

CDR3 protein: CASSFRTSAVYEQYF. The CDR3 coding sequence is TGTGCCAGCAGTTTTCGGACTAGCGCGGTGTACGAGCAGTACTTC. V is TRBV6-5 and J is TRBJ2-7, with TRBD2 identical over 9 bases. The junction had 8 bases not matched to a gene; V was cut back by 4 bases and J by 4 bases. The CDR3 totals 15 residues. Germline lookup yields CDR1 MNHEY and CDR2 SVGAGI.

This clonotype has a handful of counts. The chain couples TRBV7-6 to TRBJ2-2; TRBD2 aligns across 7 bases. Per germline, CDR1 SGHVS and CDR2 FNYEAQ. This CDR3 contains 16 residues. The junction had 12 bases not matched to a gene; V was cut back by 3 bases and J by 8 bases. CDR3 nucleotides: TGTGCCAGCAGCTTCAAGCCGGGACTACCCTCGGGGGAGCTGTTTTTT. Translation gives CASSFKPGLPSGELFF.

CDR3: CASSQDALPENTEAFF. CDR3 sequence (DNA): TGCGCCAGCAGCCAAGATGCCCTTCCCGAGAACACTGAAGCTTTCTTT. The chain is built from TRBV4-3 and TRBJ1-1; no firm D call. Germline CDR1 LGHNA, CDR2 YSLEER. Trimming left V 0 bases short and J 1 base short, with 12 bases between. The CDR3 extends over 16 amino acids.

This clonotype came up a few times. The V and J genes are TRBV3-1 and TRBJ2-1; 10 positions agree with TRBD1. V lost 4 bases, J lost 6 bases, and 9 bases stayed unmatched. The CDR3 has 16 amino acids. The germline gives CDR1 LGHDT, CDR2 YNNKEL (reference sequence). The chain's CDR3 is CASSPTGGGPSNEQFF. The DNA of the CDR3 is TGTGCCAGCAGCCCGACAGGGGGCGGTCCCAGCAATGAGCAGTTCTTC.

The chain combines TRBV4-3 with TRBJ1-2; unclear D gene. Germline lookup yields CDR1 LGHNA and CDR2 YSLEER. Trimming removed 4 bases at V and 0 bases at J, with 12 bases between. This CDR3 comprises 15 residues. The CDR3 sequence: CASSPRKTANYGYTF. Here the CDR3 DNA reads TGCGCCAGCAGCCCTCGGAAAACAGCTAACTATGGCTACACCTTC.

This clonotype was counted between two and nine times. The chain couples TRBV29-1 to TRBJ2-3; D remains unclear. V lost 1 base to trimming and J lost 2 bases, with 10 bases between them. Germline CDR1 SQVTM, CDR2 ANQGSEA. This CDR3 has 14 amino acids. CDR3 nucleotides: TGCAGCGTTGAAGGACGACGAGTCACAGATACGCAGTATTTT. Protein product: CSVEGRRVTDTQYF.

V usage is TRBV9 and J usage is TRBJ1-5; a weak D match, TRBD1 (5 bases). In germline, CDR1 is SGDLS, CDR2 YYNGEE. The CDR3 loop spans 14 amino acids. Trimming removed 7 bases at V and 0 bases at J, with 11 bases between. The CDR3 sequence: CASAGGHSNQPQHF. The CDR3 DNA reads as TGTGCCAGCGCGGGGGGTCATAGCAATCAGCCCCAGCATTTT.

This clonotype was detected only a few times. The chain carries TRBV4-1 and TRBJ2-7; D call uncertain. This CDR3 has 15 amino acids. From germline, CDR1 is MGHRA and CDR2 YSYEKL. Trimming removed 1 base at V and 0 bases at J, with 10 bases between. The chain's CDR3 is CASSQGRSSSYEQYF. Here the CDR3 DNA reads TGCGCCAGCAGCCAAGGACGGTCGAGCTCCTACGAGCAGTACTTC.

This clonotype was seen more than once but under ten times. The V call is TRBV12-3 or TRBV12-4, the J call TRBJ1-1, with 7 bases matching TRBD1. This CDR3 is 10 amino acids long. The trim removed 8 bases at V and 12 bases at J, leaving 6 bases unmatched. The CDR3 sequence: CASSGTVPFF. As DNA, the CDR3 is TGTGCCAGCTCCGGGACAGTTCCTTTCTTT.

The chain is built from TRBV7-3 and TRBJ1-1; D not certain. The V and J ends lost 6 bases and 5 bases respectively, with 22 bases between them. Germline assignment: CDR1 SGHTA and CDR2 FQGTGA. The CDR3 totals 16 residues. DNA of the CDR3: TGTGCCAGCAGTCGATCCGGACCCCCAGCGAGTACTGAAGCTTTCTTT. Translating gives CASSRSGPPASTEAFF.

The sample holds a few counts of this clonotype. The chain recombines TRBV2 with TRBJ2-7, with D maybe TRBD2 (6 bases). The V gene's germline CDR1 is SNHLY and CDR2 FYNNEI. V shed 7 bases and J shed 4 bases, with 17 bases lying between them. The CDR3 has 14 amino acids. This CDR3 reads CASTGIGGIYEQYF. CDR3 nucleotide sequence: TGTGCCAGCACCGGAATTGGGGGGATTTACGAGCAGTACTTC. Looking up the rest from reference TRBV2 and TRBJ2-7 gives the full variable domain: EPEVTQTPSHQVTQMGQEVILRCVPISNHLYFYWYRQILGQKVEFLVSFYNNEISEKSEIFDDQFSVERPDGSNFTLKIRSTKLEDSAMYFCASTGIGGIYEQYFGPGTRLTVT.